This paragraph reports one T cell receptor (beta chain). Its specificity is unknown. Naive CD8 isolation took CD45RO-negative cells positively selected for CCR7 and excluded terminally differentiated effector memory CD45RA+ cells. CDR1 SEHNR and CDR2 FQNEAQ come from the germline V gene (reference sequence). Trimming took 7 bases from V and 2 from J; bases not matched to a gene: 9. CDR3 length equals 15 residues. Assay runs were performed at deep level. Sequenced by immunoSEQ multiplex PCR; TCRdb stores in-frame clones only, minus some. In the table there are roughly 2.1 million clones, roughly 91% of which are singletons. The sample originates from a study of shared clonotypes between healthy human individuals. General study results and limits: Only a few donors were included, so the genetic and exposure-history diversity represented was limited. Clonotypes shared by all four sorted-subset donors had higher generation probabilities than non-shared clonotypes.

The chain recombines TRBV7-9 with TRBJ2-3; 7 nucleotides agree with TRBD1. This clonotype was obtained from a man younger than 35 in good health. Some clones in this sample may be carry-over from other donors' samples. The sample consisted of naive CD8+ T cells from PBMCs. CDR3 amino acids: CASNRGTAVTDTQYF. In DNA form, the CDR3 reads TGTGCCAGCAACCGAGGGACAGCGGTCACAGATACGCAGTATTTT.